This T cell receptor (beta chain) was recorded in a study of T cell responses to AZD1222 COVID-19 vaccine. Study-level points and caveats: All repertoire sampling was performed exclusively after the peak T cell response. Donors were mostly white British, more females; clonal diversity possibly underestimated. Nearly half of unique spike-specific TCRs reportedly avoided B.1.351 and B.1.1.7 mutated regions.

Repertoires were generated with immunoSEQ multiplex PCR, while TCRdb's copy carries only in-frame clones and drops some. The sample contains some 140,000 clones, around 85% of which appear only once. V was trimmed by 1 base and J by 4 bases, leaving 12 bases between them. The CDR3 extends over 14 amino acids. Per germline, CDR1 SGHRS and CDR2 YFSETQ. A single count supports this clone. Its antigen is as yet unknown. Sequencing was performed on peripheral blood, taken 28 days after the second dose of the MenACWY control vaccine. The sequence came from an adult who received the MenACWY meningococcal vaccine as a control. The rearrangement links TRBV5-1 to TRBJ2-7; possible D gene TRBD2, 5 bases. CDR3 sequence reads: CASSLSRGVYEQYF. Written as DNA, the CDR3 is TGCGCCAGCAGCTTGTCTCGGGGAGTTTACGAGCAGTACTTC.